The 32 T cell receptor beta chains presented below share a single source sample, sequenced in a study of CD8 T cells in ankylosing spondylitis. TCRdb re-analysed the 5' RACE reads in MiXCR, keeping a single row per CDR3 protein. The sample carries fewer than 400,000 distinct CDR3 sequences, 14% to 15% recorded once. Sample: blood, either unsorted or a sorted T cell fraction (not recorded which). The receptors originated from a male donor with ankylosing spondylitis or in good health (not recorded which).

The table lists this clonotype with a few counts. The V gene is TRBV5-6, the J gene TRBJ2-1; 16 bases are a match to TRBD2. Germline values: CDR1 SGHDT, CDR2 YYEEEE. Unmatched junction bases numbered 17, after V lost 4 bases and J lost 7 bases. This CDR3 is built from 20 residues. CDR3 in amino acids: CASSPRGPGTSGGAHNEQFF. The CDR3 coding sequence is TGTGCCAGCAGCCCGAGAGGGCCCGGGACTAGCGGGGGGGCTCATAATGAGCAGTTCTTC. The full variable domain, its missing parts supplied by reference TRBV5-6 and TRBJ2-1, is DAGVTQSPTHLIKTRGQQVTLRCSPKSGHDTVSWYQQALGQGPQFIFQYYEEEERQRGNFPDRFSGHQFPNYSSELNVNALLLGDSALYLCASSPRGPGTSGGAHNEQFFGPGTRLTVL.

This clonotype occurred a few times. This chain connects TRBV20-1 to TRBJ1-1, with TRBD1 identical over 9 bases. The germline CDR1 and CDR2 sequences are DFQATT and SNEGSKA (reference sequence). The CDR3 is made up of 13 amino acids. V was clipped by 7 bases and J by 3 bases; unmatched bases: 6. CDR3 sequence: CSVRRDRDTEAFF. CDR3 DNA sequence: TGCAGTGTTCGCCGGGACAGGGACACTGAAGCTTTCTTT.

The sample holds many counts of this clonotype. The chain is built from TRBV20-1 and TRBJ1-5, with D unresolved. Germline CDR1 DFQATT, CDR2 SNEGSKA (reference sequence). The CDR3 contains 14 residues. Trimming took off 2 bases at V and 3 bases at J, with 11 bases between the two ends. The chain's CDR3 is CSARSPGDNQPQHF. CDR3 DNA sequence: TGCAGTGCTAGATCCCCCGGGGACAATCAGCCCCAGCATTTT.

This clonotype was seen repeatedly, ten times or more. The chain recombines TRBV10-3 with TRBJ2-1; 9 bases line up with TRBD1. The CDR3 extends over 15 amino acids. With 6 bases clipped from V and 0 bases from J, the junction kept 3 bases outside the gene matches. Germline V gene lookup returns CDR1 ENHRY and CDR2 SYGVKD. The CDR3 protein is CAIRGQGGSYNEQFF. The CDR3 DNA sequence: TGTGCCATCAGGGGACAGGGTGGCTCCTACAATGAGCAGTTCTTC.

This clonotype was observed a few times. This chain uses TRBV5-6 with TRBJ2-3, with 13 bases lining up with TRBD2. Germline V gene lookup returns CDR1 SGHDT and CDR2 YYEEEE. Unmatched junction bases numbered 4, after V lost 4 bases and J lost 2 bases. This CDR3 contains 16 residues. CDR3 loop: CASSKGLAGDTDTQYF. The CDR3 DNA sequence: TGTGCCAGCAGCAAAGGACTAGCGGGAGACACAGATACGCAGTATTTT.

The rearrangement joins TRBV5-1 to TRBJ2-2, with 8 bases aligning to TRBD2. Trimming cost V 2 bases and J 4 bases; bases outside gene matches: 7. Germline assignment: CDR1 SGHRS and CDR2 YFSETQ. This CDR3 region has 16 residues. The CDR3 region is CASSFDGLASTGELFF. The DNA for the CDR3 is TGCGCCAGCAGCTTTGACGGACTAGCTTCCACCGGGGAGCTGTTTTTT.

In its sample, this clonotype was seen a few times. The chain employs TRBV25-1 and TRBJ1-1, with D uncertain. Trimming left V 0 bases short and J 2 bases short, with 10 bases between. CDR1 MGHDK and CDR2 SYGVNS come from the germline V gene. The CDR3 consists of 15 residues. The CDR3 nucleotides read TGTGCCAGCAGTGAATATATGACATCCAACACTGAAGCTTTCTTT. Translation gives CASSEYMTSNTEAFF.

This clonotype was seen only a few times. The rearrangement uses TRBV2 and TRBJ1-1; perhaps TRBD1 as D (6 bases). The CDR3 is 12 amino acids. V shed 4 bases and J shed 7 bases, with 10 bases lying between them. Germline CDR1 is SNHLY and CDR2 is FYNNEI. The CDR3 loop is CASSVAGVEAFF. CDR3 nucleotide sequence: TGTGCCAGCAGTGTTGCAGGGGTTGAAGCTTTCTTT.

V is TRBV5-1 and J is TRBJ2-7, with D hard to call. The CDR3 has 14 amino acids. V was clipped by 2 bases and J by 2 bases, with 11 bases between them. The germline V gene has CDR1 SGHRS and CDR2 YFSETQ. The CDR3 DNA reads as TGCGCCAGCAGCTTAAGCCCGGAAGCCTACGAGCAGTACTTC. As protein: CASSLSPEAYEQYF.

The V call is TRBV20-1, the J call TRBJ2-1; 9 nucleotides line up with TRBD1. Unmatched junction bases numbered 3, after V lost 6 bases and J lost 0 bases. This CDR3 has 14 amino acids. Germline values: CDR1 DFQATT, CDR2 SNEGSKA (reference sequence). CDR3: CSAPGQGSYNEQFF. In nucleotides, the CDR3 is TGCAGTGCGCCGGGACAGGGCTCCTACAATGAGCAGTTCTTC.

This clonotype appeared a few times. The V call is TRBV3-1, the J call TRBJ1-1, with TRBD1 identical over 10 bases. This CDR3 has 15 amino acids. V lost 4 bases to trimming and J lost 4 bases; unmatched junction nucleotides: 6. CDR1 LGHDT and CDR2 YNNKEL come from the germline V gene (reference sequence). Here the CDR3 DNA reads TGTGCCAGCAGCCCCCCGGGACAGGGGACCACTGAAGCTTTCTTT. This codes for CASSPPGQGTTEAFF. Complete variable domain (other parts from reference TRBV3-1 and TRBJ1-1): DTAVSQTPKYLVTQMGNDKSIKCEQNLGHDTMYWYKQDSKKFLKIMFSYNNKELIINETVPNRFSPKSPDKAHLNLHINSLELGDSAVYFCASSPPGQGTTEAFFGQGTRLTVV.

The J gene is TRBJ2-7, the V gene TRBV7-9; D gene uncertain. The CDR3 runs 15 residues. V was trimmed by 4 bases and J by 3 bases, leaving 16 bases between them. Germline V lookup: CDR1 SEHNR, CDR2 FQNEAQ (reference sequence). CDR3 nucleotides: TGTGCCAGCAGCTCAGCTCGGACGGGCCGCTACGAGCAGTACTTC. Translation: CASSSARTGRYEQYF. Full variable domain (outside the CDR3, taken from reference TRBV7-9 and TRBJ2-7): DTGVSQNPRHKITKRGQNVTFRCDPISEHNRLYWYRQTLGQGPEFLTYFQNEAQLEKSRLLSDRFSAERPKGSFSTLEIQRTEQGDSAMYLCASSSARTGRYEQYFGPGTRLTVT.

This clonotype has only a few counts. The rearrangement links TRBV5-1 to TRBJ2-3; tentative D call: TRBD2 (6 bases). The CDR3 is made up of 14 amino acids. Per the germline V gene, CDR1 is SGHRS and CDR2 is YFSETQ. V lost 4 bases and J 2 bases, leaving 11 bases between the germline ends. In DNA, the CDR3 is TGCGCCAGCAGCCGCGGGATCCTCACAGATACGCAGTATTTT. Translated, it gives CASSRGILTDTQYF.

This clonotype was observed a handful of times. This sequence joins TRBV3-1 and TRBJ2-4; D is perhaps TRBD2 (6 bases). This CDR3 contains 17 residues. The V and J ends lost 1 base and 7 bases respectively, with 20 bases between them. Germline V CDR1 and CDR2: LGHDT, YNNKEL (reference sequence). The CDR3: CASSQVGTFSQPNIQYF. CDR3 nucleotide sequence: TGTGCCAGCAGCCAAGTTGGGACTTTTAGCCAGCCTAACATTCAGTACTTC. The entire variable domain, with the rest obtained from reference TRBV3-1 and TRBJ2-4, is as follows: DTAVSQTPKYLVTQMGNDKSIKCEQNLGHDTMYWYKQDSKKFLKIMFSYNNKELIINETVPNRFSPKSPDKAHLNLHINSLELGDSAVYFCASSQVGTFSQPNIQYFGAGTRLSVL.

There are many counts of this clonotype. The J gene is TRBJ1-4, the V gene TRBV12-3 or TRBV12-4; D uncertain. This CDR3 has 13 amino acids. Trimming took off 4 bases at V and 6 bases at J, with 9 bases between the two ends. CDR3: CASSYEADEKLFF. For the CDR3, the DNA is TGTGCCAGCAGTTATGAAGCGGATGAAAAACTGTTTTTT.

The chain links TRBV5-1 to TRBJ2-7; the D is unclear. The germline V gene has CDR1 SGHRS and CDR2 YFSETQ. The CDR3 spans 11 residues. Trimming pared 6 bases from V and 3 bases from J, leaving 7 bases between. In nucleotides, the CDR3 is TGCGCCAGCACTGAAGGCTACGAGCAGTACTTC. Translation: CASTEGYEQYF. Full variable domain (missing parts from reference TRBV5-1 and TRBJ2-7): KAGVTQTPRYLIKTRGQQVTLSCSPISGHRSVSWYQQTPGQGLQFLFEYFSETQRNKGNFPGRFSGRQFSNSRSEMNVSTLELGDSALYLCASTEGYEQYFGPGTRLTVT.

This clonotype has at least ten counts. The CDR3 sequence: CASSLEGQSRQYF. The CDR3 bases are TGCGCCAGCAGCTTGGAGGGACAAAGTCGGCAGTACTTC. This rearrangement joins TRBV5-1 to TRBJ2-7; D possibly corresponds to TRBD1 (6 bases). The CDR3 spans 13 residues. The V gene's germline CDR1 is SGHRS and CDR2 YFSETQ. Trimming removed 0 bases from V and 9 bases from J, with 13 bases in between.

The chain uses TRBV10-3 and TRBJ2-2, with 8 bases identical to TRBD1. The CDR3 covers 15 residues. Per germline, CDR1 ENHRY and CDR2 SYGVKD. The V and J ends lost 4 bases and 1 base, in that order; junction bases with no gene match: 2. DNA for the CDR3: TGTGCCATCAGTGCTGACAGGGGGAACACCGGGGAGCTGTTTTTT. As protein: CAISADRGNTGELFF.

The V and J genes are TRBV7-7 and TRBJ2-3; D is undetermined. Germline V CDR1 and CDR2: SSHAT, FNYEAQ (reference sequence). The V and J ends lost 1 base and 6 bases respectively, with 8 bases between them. CDR3 length: 13 amino acids. The CDR3 spells CASSLGAGDTQYF. As DNA, the CDR3 is TGTGCCAGCAGCTTAGGAGCCGGGGATACGCAGTATTTT.

This clonotype was picked up a small number of times. V usage is TRBV10-1 and J usage is TRBJ1-6; D is unresolved. The V gene lost 0 bases and the J gene lost 12 bases, with 3 bases spanning the gap. Germline lookup yields CDR1 WNHNN and CDR2 SYGVQD (reference sequence). The CDR3 has 11 residues. As DNA, the CDR3 is TGCGCCAGCAGTGAGTCGGTACCCCTCCACTTT. Translated, it gives CASSESVPLHF.

The J gene is TRBJ2-3, the V gene TRBV12-5; tentatively, D is TRBD1 (5 bases). Trimming shortened V by 6 bases and J by 0 bases, and 10 bases separated the two germline ends. The CDR3 totals 14 residues. Germline CDR1 reads LGHNT; CDR2 reads FRNRAP. CDR3 amino acids: CASGNRPSTDTQYF. CDR3 bases: TGTGCTAGTGGGAACAGGCCTAGCACAGATACGCAGTATTTT.

This clonotype has a count of ten or more. The chain carries TRBV10-2 and TRBJ2-5; 9 bases align to TRBD2. V lost 3 bases and J lost 5; bases outside the gene matches: 7. The CDR3 extends over 15 amino acids. CDR1 and CDR2 (germline): WSHSY, SAAADI. CDR3 nucleotides: TGCGCCAGCAGTGAACGGCGGGGGGGCAGTGAGACCCAGTACTTC. It yields the protein CASSERRGGSETQYF.

This clonotype was picked up many times. The rearrangement uses TRBV12-3 or TRBV12-4 and TRBJ1-5; the D is unclear. V dropped 2 bases and J dropped 5 bases, with 7 bases sitting between them. The length of the CDR3 is 13 residues. The DNA for the CDR3 is TGTGCCAGCAGTTTATCCGGGTATCAGCCCCAGCATTTT. Residues: CASSLSGYQPQHF.

The chain is built from TRBV3-1 and TRBJ1-2; TRBD1 matches 9 bases. With 4 bases clipped from V and 6 bases from J, the junction kept 3 bases outside the gene matches. The CDR3 loop spans 13 amino acids. The germline V gene has CDR1 LGHDT and CDR2 YNNKEL (reference sequence). CDR3 region: CASSPTGGHGYTF. DNA for the CDR3: TGTGCCAGCAGCCCCACAGGGGGCCATGGCTACACCTTC.

This clonotype was counted ten times or more. The genes are TRBV12-3 or TRBV12-4 and TRBJ1-1; TRBD1 matches at 7 bases. The V segment lost 10 bases and the J segment 0 bases; nucleotides outside the gene matches: 8. This CDR3 spans 14 amino acids. The CDR3 reads CANLLTGMNTEAFF. In DNA form, the CDR3 reads TGTGCCAACTTATTGACAGGGATGAACACTGAAGCTTTCTTT.

The gene calls are TRBV4-1 and TRBJ1-5, with 7 bases aligning to TRBD1. CDR3 length equals 16 residues. V trimming: 4 bases; J trimming: 4 bases; junction bases outside the gene matches: 10. The germline CDR1 and CDR2 sequences are MGHRA and YSYEKL. The CDR3 nucleotides are TGCGCCAGCAGCCCCGGGGCACAGGGGTGGAATCAGCCCCAGCATTTT. Translated: CASSPGAQGWNQPQHF.

The chain is built from TRBV2 and TRBJ2-1, with D uncertain. The V end lost 6 bases, the J end lost 8 bases, and 11 bases lay between the germline ends. CDR3 length: 12 residues. CDR1 and CDR2 from the germline V gene are SNHLY and FYNNEI. CDR3 region: CASRQISDEQFF. CDR3 in DNA: TGTGCCAGCAGGCAGATTTCAGATGAGCAGTTCTTC.

This chain links TRBV9 with TRBJ2-2; D ambiguous. Germline values: CDR1 SGDLS, CDR2 YYNGEE. With 1 base removed from V and 3 bases from J, the gap between germline ends came to 7 bases. The CDR3 is made up of 14 amino acids. CDR3: CASSVRTDTGELFF. In DNA, the CDR3 is TGTGCCAGCAGCGTACGGACGGACACCGGGGAGCTGTTTTTT. Together with reference TRBV9 and TRBJ2-2, the CDR3 gives the full variable domain: DSGVTQTPKHLITATGQRVTLRCSPRSGDLSVYWYQQSLDQGLQFLIQYYNGEERAKGNILERFSAQQFPDLHSELNLSSLELGDSALYFCASSVRTDTGELFFGEGSRLTVL.

The rearrangement joins TRBV5-5 to TRBJ1-4, with D unclear. The germline V and J ends were trimmed by 4 bases and 8 bases, with 12 bases remaining between them. The CDR3 has 13 residues. CDR1 SGHKS and CDR2 YYEKEE come from the germline V gene (reference sequence). CDR3 amino acids: CASSARALEKLFF. The CDR3 DNA reads as TGTGCCAGCAGCGCCCGGGCACTCGAAAAACTGTTTTTT.

This clonotype was seen a few times. The chain combines TRBV7-2 with TRBJ1-6, with D perhaps TRBD1 (5 bases). Looked up from germline, CDR1 is SGHTA and CDR2 is FQGNSA. The CDR3 consists of 14 residues. Trimming took off 3 bases at V and 6 bases at J, with 9 bases between the two ends. DNA of the CDR3: TGTGCCAGCAGCTTGCAGGGAGGTAATTCACCCCTCCACTTT. Its translation: CASSLQGGNSPLHF.

The chain employs TRBV12-3 or TRBV12-4 and TRBJ2-7; D is perhaps TRBD1 or TRBD2 (5 bases each). V was pared by 2 bases and J by 12 bases, with 17 bases between. The CDR3 totals 13 residues. This chain's CDR3 is CASSLSGTPVVYF. CDR3 coding DNA: TGTGCCAGCAGTTTATCGGGGACCCCCGTCGTGTACTTC.

In its sample, this clonotype was seen a few times. The chain joins TRBV5-1 to TRBJ1-5, with D possibly matching TRBD1 (6 bases). Trimming took 0 bases from V and 6 from J, leaving 13 bases between them. From germline, CDR1 is SGHRS and CDR2 YFSETQ. The CDR3 is 15 residues long. The CDR3 protein is CASSLAGGQAQPQHF. CDR3 DNA sequence: TGCGCCAGCAGCTTGGCCGGGGGGCAAGCTCAGCCCCAGCATTTT.